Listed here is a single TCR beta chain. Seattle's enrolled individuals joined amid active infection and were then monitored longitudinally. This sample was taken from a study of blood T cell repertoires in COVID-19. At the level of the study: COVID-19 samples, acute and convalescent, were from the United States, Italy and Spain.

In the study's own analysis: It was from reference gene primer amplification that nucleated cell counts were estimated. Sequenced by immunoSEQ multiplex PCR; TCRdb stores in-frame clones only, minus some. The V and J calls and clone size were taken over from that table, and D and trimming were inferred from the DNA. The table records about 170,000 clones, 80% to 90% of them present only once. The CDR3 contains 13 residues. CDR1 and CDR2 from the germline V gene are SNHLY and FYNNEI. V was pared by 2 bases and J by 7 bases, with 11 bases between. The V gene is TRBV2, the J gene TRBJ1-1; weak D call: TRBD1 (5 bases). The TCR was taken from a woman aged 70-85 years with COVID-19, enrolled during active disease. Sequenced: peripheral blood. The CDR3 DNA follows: TGTGCCAGCAGTGAATCCAGGGCGGTTGAAGCTTTCTTT. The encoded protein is CASSESRAVEAFF.